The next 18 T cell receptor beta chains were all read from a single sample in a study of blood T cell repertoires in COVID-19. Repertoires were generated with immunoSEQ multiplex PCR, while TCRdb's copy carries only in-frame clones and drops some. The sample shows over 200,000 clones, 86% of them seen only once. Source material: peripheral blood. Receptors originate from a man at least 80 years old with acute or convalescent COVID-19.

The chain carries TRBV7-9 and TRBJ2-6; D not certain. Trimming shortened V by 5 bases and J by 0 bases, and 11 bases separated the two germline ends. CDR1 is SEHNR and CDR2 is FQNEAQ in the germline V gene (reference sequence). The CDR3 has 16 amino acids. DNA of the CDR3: TGTGCCAGCAGCCGGCCAGGTACCTCTGGGGCCAACGTCCTGACTTTC. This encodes CASSRPGTSGANVLTF.

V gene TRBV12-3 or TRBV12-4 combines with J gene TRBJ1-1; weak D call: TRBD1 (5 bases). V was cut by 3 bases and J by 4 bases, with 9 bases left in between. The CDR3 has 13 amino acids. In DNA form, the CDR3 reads TGTGCCAGCAGTTTTGGGACTGCCACTGAAGCTTTCTTT. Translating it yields CASSFGTATEAFF.

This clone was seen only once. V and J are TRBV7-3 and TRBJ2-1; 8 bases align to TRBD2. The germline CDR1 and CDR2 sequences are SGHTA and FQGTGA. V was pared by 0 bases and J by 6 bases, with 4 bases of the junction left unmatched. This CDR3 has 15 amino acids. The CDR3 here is CASSLTPLAGNEQFF. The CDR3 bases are TGTGCCAGCAGCTTAACGCCGCTAGCGGGCAATGAGCAGTTCTTC.

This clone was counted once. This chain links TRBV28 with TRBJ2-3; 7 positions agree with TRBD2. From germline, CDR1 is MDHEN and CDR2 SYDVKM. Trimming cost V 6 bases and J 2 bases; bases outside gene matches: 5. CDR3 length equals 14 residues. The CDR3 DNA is TGTGCCAGCAGGGGCGGGGGTTCCACAGATACGCAGTATTTT. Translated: CASRGGGSTDTQYF.

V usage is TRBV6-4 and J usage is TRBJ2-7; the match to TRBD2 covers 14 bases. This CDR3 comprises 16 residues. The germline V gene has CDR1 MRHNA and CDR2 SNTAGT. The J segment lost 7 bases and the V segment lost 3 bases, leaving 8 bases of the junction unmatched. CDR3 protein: CASSEGTSGRRGEQYV. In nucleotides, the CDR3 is TGTGCCAGCAGTGAGGGGACTAGCGGGAGACGGGGAGAGCAGTACGTC.

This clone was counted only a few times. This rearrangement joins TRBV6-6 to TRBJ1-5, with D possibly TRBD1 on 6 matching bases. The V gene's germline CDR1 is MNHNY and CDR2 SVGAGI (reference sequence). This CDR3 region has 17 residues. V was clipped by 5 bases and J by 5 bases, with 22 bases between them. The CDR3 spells CASSPTVGARGYQPQHF. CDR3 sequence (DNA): TGTGCCAGCAGTCCAACCGTAGGGGCCAGGGGCTATCAGCCCCAGCATTTT.

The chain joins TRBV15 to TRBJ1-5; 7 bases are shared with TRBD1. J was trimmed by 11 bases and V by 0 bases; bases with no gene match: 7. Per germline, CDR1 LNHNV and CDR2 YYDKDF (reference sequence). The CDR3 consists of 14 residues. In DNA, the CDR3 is TGTGCCACCAGCAGAGAAGGGGGCCCGTTTGCCCAGCATTTT. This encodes CATSREGGPFAQHF.

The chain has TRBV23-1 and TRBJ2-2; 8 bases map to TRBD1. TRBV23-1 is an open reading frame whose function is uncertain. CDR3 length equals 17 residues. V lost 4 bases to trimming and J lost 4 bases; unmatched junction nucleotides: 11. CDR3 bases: TGCGCCAGCAGTCCTCCGATGAGACAGGGGTCCACCGGGGAGCTGTTTTTT. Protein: CASSPPMRQGSTGELFF.

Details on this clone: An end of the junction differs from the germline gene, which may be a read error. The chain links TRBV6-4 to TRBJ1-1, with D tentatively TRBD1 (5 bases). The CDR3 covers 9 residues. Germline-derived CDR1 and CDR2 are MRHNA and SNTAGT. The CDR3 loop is CASSDRTYF. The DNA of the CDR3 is TGTGCCAGCAGTGACCGGACATACTTT.

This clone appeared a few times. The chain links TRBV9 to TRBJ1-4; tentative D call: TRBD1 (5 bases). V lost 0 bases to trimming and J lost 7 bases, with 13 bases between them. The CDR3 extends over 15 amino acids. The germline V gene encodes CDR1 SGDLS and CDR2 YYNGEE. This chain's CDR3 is CASSVDGGSSEKLFF. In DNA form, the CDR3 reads TGTGCCAGCAGCGTAGATGGGGGGTCTTCTGAAAAACTGTTTTTT. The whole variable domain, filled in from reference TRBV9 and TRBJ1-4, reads DSGVTQTPKHLITATGQRVTLRCSPRSGDLSVYWYQQSLDQGLQFLIQYYNGEERAKGNILERFSAQQFPDLHSELNLSSLELGDSALYFCASSVDGGSSEKLFFGSGTQLSVL.

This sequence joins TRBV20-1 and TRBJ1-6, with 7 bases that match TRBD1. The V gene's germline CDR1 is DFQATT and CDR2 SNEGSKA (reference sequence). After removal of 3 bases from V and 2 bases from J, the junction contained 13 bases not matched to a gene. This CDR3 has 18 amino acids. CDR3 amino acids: CSASRDRVLTTYNSPLHF. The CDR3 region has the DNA TGCAGTGCTAGTCGTGACAGGGTTCTAACAACCTATAATTCACCCCTCCACTTT.

In DNA, the CDR3 is TGTGCCAGCAGCATACACCTTCAGGATTCCGGCTACACCTTC. Translation: CASSIHLQDSGYTF. The chain combines TRBV13 with TRBJ1-2; D not resolved. V lost 5 bases and J lost 8, with 18 bases in between. This CDR3 is 14 amino acids long. Germline V gene lookup returns CDR1 PRHDT and CDR2 FYEKMQ (reference sequence).

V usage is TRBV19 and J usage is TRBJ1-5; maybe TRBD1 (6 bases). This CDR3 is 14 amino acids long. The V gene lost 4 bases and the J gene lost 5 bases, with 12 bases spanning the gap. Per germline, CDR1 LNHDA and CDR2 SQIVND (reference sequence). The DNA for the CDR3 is TGTGCCAGTAGTAAACGACAGGACCATCAGCCCCAGCATTTT. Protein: CASSKRQDHQPQHF.

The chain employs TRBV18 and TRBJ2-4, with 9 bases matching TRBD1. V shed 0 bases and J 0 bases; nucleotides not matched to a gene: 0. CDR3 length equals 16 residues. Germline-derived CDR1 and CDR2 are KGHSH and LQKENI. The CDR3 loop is CASSPPTGGAKNIQYF. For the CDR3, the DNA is TGTGCCAGCTCACCACCGACAGGGGGAGCCAAAAACATTCAGTACTTC.

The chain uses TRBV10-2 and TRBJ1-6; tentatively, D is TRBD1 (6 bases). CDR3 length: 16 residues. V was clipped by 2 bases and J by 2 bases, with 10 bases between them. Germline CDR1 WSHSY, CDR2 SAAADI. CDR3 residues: CASSEIDRTYNSPLHF. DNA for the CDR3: TGCGCCAGCAGTGAGATTGACAGGACCTATAATTCACCCCTCCACTTT.

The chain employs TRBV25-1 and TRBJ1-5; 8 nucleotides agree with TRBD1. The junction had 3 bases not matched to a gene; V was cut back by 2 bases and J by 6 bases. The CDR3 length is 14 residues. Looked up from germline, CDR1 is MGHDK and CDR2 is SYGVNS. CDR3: CASSEQGAAQPQHF. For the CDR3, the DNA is TGTGCCAGCAGTGAACAGGGGGCAGCTCAGCCCCAGCATTTT.

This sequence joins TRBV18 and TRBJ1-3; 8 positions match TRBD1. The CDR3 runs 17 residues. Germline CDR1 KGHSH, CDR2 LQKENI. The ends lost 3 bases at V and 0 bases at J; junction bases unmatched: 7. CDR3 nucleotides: TGTGCCAGCTCACCCCAAAATGGACAGGGCTCTGGAAACACCATATATTTT. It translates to CASSPQNGQGSGNTIYF.

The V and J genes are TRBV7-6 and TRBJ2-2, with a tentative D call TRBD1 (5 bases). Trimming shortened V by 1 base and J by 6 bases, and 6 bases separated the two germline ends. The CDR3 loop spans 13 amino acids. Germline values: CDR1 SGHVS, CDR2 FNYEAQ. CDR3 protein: CASSLVGAGELFF. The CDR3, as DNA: TGTGCCAGCAGCTTAGTAGGGGCCGGGGAGCTGTTTTTT. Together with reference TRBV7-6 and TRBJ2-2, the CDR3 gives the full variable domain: GAGVSQSPRYKVTKRGQDVALRCDPISGHVSLYWYRQALGQGPEFLTYFNYEAQQDKSGLPNDRFSAERPEGSISTLTIQRTEQRDSAMYRCASSLVGAGELFFGEGSRLTVL.